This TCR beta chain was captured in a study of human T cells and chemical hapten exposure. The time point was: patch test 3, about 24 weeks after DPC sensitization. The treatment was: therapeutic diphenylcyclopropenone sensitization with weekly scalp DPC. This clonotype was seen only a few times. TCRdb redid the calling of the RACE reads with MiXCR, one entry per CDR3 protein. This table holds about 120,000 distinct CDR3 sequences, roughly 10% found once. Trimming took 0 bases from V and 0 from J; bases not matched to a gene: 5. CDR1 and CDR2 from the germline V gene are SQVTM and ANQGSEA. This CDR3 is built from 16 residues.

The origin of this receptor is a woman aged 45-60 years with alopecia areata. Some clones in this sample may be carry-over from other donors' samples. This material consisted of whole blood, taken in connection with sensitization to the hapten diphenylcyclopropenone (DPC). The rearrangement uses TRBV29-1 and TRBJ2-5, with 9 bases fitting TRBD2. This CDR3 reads CSVEELIAGDQETQYF. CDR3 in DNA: TGCAGCGTTGAAGAGCTGATAGCGGGAGACCAAGAGACCCAGTACTTC.